These 21 T cell receptor beta chains originate from one sample sequenced in a study of PD-1 blockade in classical Hodgkin lymphoma. No patient escaped relapse after autologous stem cell transplantation, and brentuximab vedotin exposure varied. The assay was immunoSEQ multiplex PCR, and TCRdb's table has in-frame clones only and misses some. The table shows approximately 80,000 clones, with about nine tenths occurring only once. This specimen consisted of peripheral blood mononuclear cells (PBMCs), obtained at baseline. These receptors were collected from a human donor with classical Hodgkin lymphoma.

The chain carries TRBV7-2 and TRBJ2-4, with 8 positions matching TRBD2. CDR1 and CDR2 from the germline V gene are SGHTA and FQGNSA. The CDR3 extends over 18 amino acids. J was trimmed by 1 base and V by 1 base; bases with no gene match: 9. DNA of the CDR3: TGTGCCAGCAGCTTAGGGGGGTTCGGCGGGAGGGCCAAAAACATTCAGTACTTC. Its translation: CASSLGGFGGRAKNIQYF.

The chain employs TRBV4-1 and TRBJ1-1, with D uncertain. V was cut by 0 bases and J by 1 base, with 6 bases left in between. Germline CDR1 and CDR2: MGHRA and YSYEKL. The CDR3 consists of 14 residues. The CDR3 spells CASSQDRSNTEAFF. CDR3 DNA: TGCGCCAGCAGCCAAGATAGGTCGAACACTGAAGCTTTCTTT.

This chain uses TRBV2 with TRBJ1-4, with D possibly matching TRBD1 (5 bases). V lost 2 bases and J 8 bases, leaving 15 bases between the germline ends. The CDR3 has 15 amino acids. The V gene's germline CDR1 is SNHLY and CDR2 FYNNEI. The CDR3 loop reads CASSELGRDREKLFF. DNA of the CDR3: TGTGCCAGCAGTGAACTGGGCAGGGATCGCGAAAAACTGTTTTTT. Using reference TRBV2 and TRBJ1-4 for the parts outside the CDR3, the full variable domain is EPEVTQTPSHQVTQMGQEVILRCVPISNHLYFYWYRQILGQKVEFLVSFYNNEISEKSEIFDDQFSVERPDGSNFTLKIRSTKLEDSAMYFCASSELGRDREKLFFGSGTQLSVL.

The V and J genes are TRBV5-1 and TRBJ1-5, with TRBD1 identical over 9 bases. The CDR3 extends over 14 amino acids. The V segment lost 4 bases and the J segment 4 bases; nucleotides outside the gene matches: 3. CDR1 SGHRS and CDR2 YFSETQ come from the germline V gene. In nucleotides, the CDR3 is TGCGCCAGCAGCGAAGGACAGGGGAATCAGCCCCAGCATTTT. It specifies CASSEGQGNQPQHF.

The CDR3 region is CASSTSIGPRAAYNEQFF. In DNA form, the CDR3 reads TGTGCCAGCAGCACATCTATCGGACCCCGTGCGGCCTACAATGAGCAGTTCTTC. This sequence joins TRBV7-9 and TRBJ2-1, with D uncertain. CDR1 is SEHNR, CDR2 FQNEAQ, per germline (reference sequence). This CDR3 is 18 amino acids long. V lost 5 bases and J lost 2, with 22 bases in between.

This clone was seen only once. This chain connects TRBV4-1 to TRBJ2-7; 9 bases are a match to TRBD2. Losses at the gene ends were 1 base for V and 6 bases for J; bases not matched to a gene: 10. This CDR3 has 16 amino acids. The germline CDR1 and CDR2 sequences are MGHRA and YSYEKL. For the CDR3, the DNA is TGCGCCAGCAGCCAAGGATTGGGACTAGCCCAGCCCGAGCAGTACTTC. Its translation is CASSQGLGLAQPEQYF.

This chain links TRBV2 with TRBJ2-1; D possibly corresponds to TRBD1 (5 bases). The germline CDR1 and CDR2 sequences are SNHLY and FYNNEI. The V end lost 3 bases, the J end lost 3 bases, and 12 bases lay between the germline ends. The CDR3 runs to 15 residues. Here the CDR3 reads CASSDKGSNYNEQFF. CDR3 bases: TGTGCCAGCAGTGATAAGGGGTCAAACTACAATGAGCAGTTCTTC. Complete variable domain (other parts from reference TRBV2 and TRBJ2-1): EPEVTQTPSHQVTQMGQEVILRCVPISNHLYFYWYRQILGQKVEFLVSFYNNEISEKSEIFDDQFSVERPDGSNFTLKIRSTKLEDSAMYFCASSDKGSNYNEQFFGPGTRLTVL.

The V call is TRBV10-3, the J call TRBJ2-5, with 11 bases aligning to TRBD2. The germline gives CDR1 ENHRY, CDR2 SYGVKD. The ends lost 3 bases at V and 1 base at J; junction bases unmatched: 4. This CDR3 is 16 amino acids long. In DNA, the CDR3 is TGTGCCATCAGTGAAGGGCTAGCGGGAGGCCAAGAGACCCAGTACTTC. Amino acids: CAISEGLAGGQETQYF.

This clone was seen a handful of times. The chain couples TRBV10-3 to TRBJ2-2; 10 bases match TRBD2. Per the germline V gene, CDR1 is ENHRY and CDR2 is SYGVKD. The V and J ends lost 4 bases and 2 bases, in that order; junction bases with no gene match: 7. The CDR3 is made up of 17 amino acids. CDR3 protein: CAISGTGTSVNTGELFF. The CDR3 DNA reads TGTGCCATCAGTGGCACCGGGACTAGCGTTAACACCGGGGAGCTGTTTTTT.

The chain combines TRBV13 with TRBJ1-1; no reliable D call. Per the germline V gene, CDR1 is PRHDT and CDR2 is FYEKMQ (reference sequence). Deletions cut 5 bases from V and 2 bases from J, with 9 bases between. The CDR3 runs to 13 residues. This CDR3 reads CASSPPSNTEAFF. DNA for the CDR3: TGTGCCAGCAGCCCCCCGTCCAACACTGAAGCTTTCTTT.

The chain uses TRBV27 and TRBJ2-7; D possibly corresponds to TRBD1 (5 bases). The ends were cut back, 2 bases at V and 3 bases at J, with 14 bases in the middle. Per the germline V gene, CDR1 is MNHEY and CDR2 is SMNVEV (reference sequence). The CDR3 extends over 15 amino acids. The CDR3, as DNA: TGTGCCAGCAGTTTAGAGATGGGGCGCGGCTACGAGCAGTACTTC. It translates to CASSLEMGRGYEQYF.

This chain connects TRBV29-1 to TRBJ2-3; D gene unclear. The CDR3 runs 10 residues. The germline V gene encodes CDR1 SQVTM and CDR2 ANQGSEA. The ends were cut back, 4 bases at V and 4 bases at J, with 3 bases in the middle. The CDR3 reads CSVVSDTQYF. The CDR3 DNA is TGCAGCGTTGTTTCAGATACGCAGTATTTT.

This chain joins TRBV10-3 and TRBJ2-7; tentative D call: TRBD2 (6 bases). The CDR3 spans 11 residues. The V and J ends lost 2 bases and 7 bases respectively, with 6 bases between them. From germline, CDR1 is ENHRY and CDR2 SYGVKD. DNA for the CDR3: TGTGCCATCAGTGAGGCGGGAGAGCAGTACTTC. This sequence encodes CAISEAGEQYF.

This chain links TRBV7-9 with TRBJ2-7; D unresolved. Per germline, CDR1 SEHNR and CDR2 FQNEAQ (reference sequence). There are 12 residues in the CDR3. V lost 6 bases and J 4 bases, leaving 10 bases between the germline ends. The CDR3 DNA reads as TGTGCCAGCAGTTCGTTGCGGTACGAGCAGTACTTC. This sequence encodes CASSSLRYEQYF. The full variable domain, rest sourced from reference TRBV7-9 and TRBJ2-7, is DTGVSQNPRHKITKRGQNVTFRCDPISEHNRLYWYRQTLGQGPEFLTYFQNEAQLEKSRLLSDRFSAERPKGSFSTLEIQRTEQGDSAMYLCASSSLRYEQYFGPGTRLTVT.

The V and J genes are TRBV6-5 and TRBJ1-5; TRBD1 agrees at 7 bases. The V and J ends lost 6 bases and 6 bases, in that order; junction bases with no gene match: 8. The germline V gene encodes CDR1 MNHEY and CDR2 SVGAGI. This CDR3 contains 14 residues. The CDR3 bases are TGTGCCAGCAGCCGACACAGGGGCGGTCAGCCCCAGCATTTT. This encodes CASSRHRGGQPQHF.

The rearrangement links TRBV5-1 to TRBJ2-7; TRBD1 is a possible D gene (6 bases). The germline CDR1 and CDR2 sequences are SGHRS and YFSETQ. The CDR3 runs 14 residues. V lost 0 bases to trimming and J lost 2 bases, with 9 bases between them. The CDR3 nucleotides read TGCGCCAGCAGCTTGGCTCCAGGGGCCTACGAGCAGTACTTC. Its translation is CASSLAPGAYEQYF.

This clone was counted once. This rearrangement joins TRBV19 to TRBJ1-1; tentative D call: TRBD1 (5 bases). The CDR3 is made up of 14 amino acids. V gave up 7 bases and J gave up 0 bases, with 12 bases separating them. Germline V CDR1 and CDR2: LNHDA, SQIVND (reference sequence). CDR3 in DNA: TGTGCCAGTAATTTCGGGACGGTGAACACTGAAGCTTTCTTT. It translates to CASNFGTVNTEAFF.

This clone was detected a few times. The V gene is TRBV30, the J gene TRBJ1-5, with D possibly being TRBD1 (5 bases). This CDR3 is 15 amino acids long. The germline V gene has CDR1 GTSNPN and CDR2 SVGIG (reference sequence). With 0 bases removed from V and 2 bases from J, the gap between germline ends came to 11 bases. CDR3 sequence (DNA): TGTGCCTGGAGTGTACAGGCGGGAGGCAATCAGCCCCAGCATTTT. As protein: CAWSVQAGGNQPQHF.

The rearrangement links TRBV19 to TRBJ2-3; possibly TRBD1 for D (5 bases). V shed 6 bases and J shed 4 bases, with 11 bases lying between them. Germline values: CDR1 LNHDA, CDR2 SQIVND (reference sequence). This CDR3 contains 13 residues. The DNA for the CDR3 is TGTGCCAGTAGACCCCAGGGTTCAGATACGCAGTATTTT. Protein product: CASRPQGSDTQYF.

This chain uses TRBV4-3 with TRBJ2-5; maybe TRBD1 (6 bases). V lost 1 base to trimming and J lost 1 base, with 10 bases between them. CDR1 and CDR2 from the germline V gene are LGHNA and YSLEER. The CDR3 extends over 15 amino acids. Here the CDR3 DNA reads TGCGCCAGCAGCCAAGGGTCGACAGGCCAAGAGACCCAGTACTTC. This translates into CASSQGSTGQETQYF.

CDR3 region: CASSDVKRENTDTQYF. Written as DNA, the CDR3 is TGTGCCAGCAGTGACGTGAAGCGGGAGAACACAGATACGCAGTATTTT. The chain links TRBV6-4 to TRBJ2-3; 8 bases agree with TRBD2. CDR3 length: 16 amino acids. V dropped 2 bases and J dropped 2; count of bases not matched to a gene: 6. CDR1 is MRHNA and CDR2 is SNTAGT in the germline V gene.